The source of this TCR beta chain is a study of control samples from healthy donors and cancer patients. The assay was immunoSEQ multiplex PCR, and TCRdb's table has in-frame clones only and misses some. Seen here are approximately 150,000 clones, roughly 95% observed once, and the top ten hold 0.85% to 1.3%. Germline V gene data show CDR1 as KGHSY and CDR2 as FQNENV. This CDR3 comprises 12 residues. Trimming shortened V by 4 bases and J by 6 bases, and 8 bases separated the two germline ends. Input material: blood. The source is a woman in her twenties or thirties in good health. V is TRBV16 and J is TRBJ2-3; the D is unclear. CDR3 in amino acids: CASSPPYDTQYF. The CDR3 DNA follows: TGTGCCAGCAGCCCACCATATGATACGCAGTATTTT.